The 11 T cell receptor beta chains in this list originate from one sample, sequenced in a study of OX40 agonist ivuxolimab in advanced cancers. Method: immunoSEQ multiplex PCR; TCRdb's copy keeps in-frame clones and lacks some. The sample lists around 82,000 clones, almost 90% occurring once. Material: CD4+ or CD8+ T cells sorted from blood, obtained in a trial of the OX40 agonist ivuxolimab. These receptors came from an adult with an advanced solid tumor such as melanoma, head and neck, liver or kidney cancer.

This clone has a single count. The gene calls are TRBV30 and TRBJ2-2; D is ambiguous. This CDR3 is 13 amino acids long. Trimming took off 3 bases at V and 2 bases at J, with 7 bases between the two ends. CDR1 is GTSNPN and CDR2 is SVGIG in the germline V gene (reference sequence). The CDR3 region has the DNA TGTGCCTGGAGGGGCGGTAACACCGGGGAGCTGTTTTTT. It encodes CAWRGGNTGELFF.

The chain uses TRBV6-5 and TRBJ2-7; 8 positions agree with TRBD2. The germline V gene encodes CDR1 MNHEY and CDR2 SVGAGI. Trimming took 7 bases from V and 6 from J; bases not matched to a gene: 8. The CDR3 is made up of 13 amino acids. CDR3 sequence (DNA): TGTGCCAGCACCAAACGGGGGGGGGTCGAGCAGTACTTC. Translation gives CASTKRGGVEQYF.

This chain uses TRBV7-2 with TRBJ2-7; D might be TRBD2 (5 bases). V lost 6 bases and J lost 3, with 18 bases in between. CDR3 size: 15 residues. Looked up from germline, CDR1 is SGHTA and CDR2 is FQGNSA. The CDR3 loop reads CASSSREKDLYEQYF. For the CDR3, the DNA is TGTGCCAGCAGTTCCCGGGAAAAGGACCTCTACGAGCAGTACTTC.

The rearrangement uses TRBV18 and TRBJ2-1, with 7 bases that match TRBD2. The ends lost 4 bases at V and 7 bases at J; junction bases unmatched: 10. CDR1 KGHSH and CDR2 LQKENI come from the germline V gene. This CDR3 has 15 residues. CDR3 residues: CASSLTSGAGNEQFF. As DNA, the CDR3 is TGTGCCAGCTCACTAACATCCGGAGCGGGGAATGAGCAGTTCTTC.

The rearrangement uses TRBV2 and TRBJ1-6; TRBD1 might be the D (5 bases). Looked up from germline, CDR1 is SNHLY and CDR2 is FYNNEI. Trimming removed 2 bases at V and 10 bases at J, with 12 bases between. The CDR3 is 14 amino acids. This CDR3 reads CASSEIGGRSPLHF. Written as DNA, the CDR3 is TGTGCCAGCAGTGAAATTGGGGGTAGATCACCCCTCCACTTT.

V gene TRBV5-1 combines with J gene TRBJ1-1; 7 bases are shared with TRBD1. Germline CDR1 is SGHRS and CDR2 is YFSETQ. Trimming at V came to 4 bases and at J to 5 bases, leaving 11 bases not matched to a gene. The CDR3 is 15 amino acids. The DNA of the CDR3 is TGCGCCAGCAGCCCACTACAGGGGTCGAGAACTGAAGCTTTCTTT. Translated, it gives CASSPLQGSRTEAFF.

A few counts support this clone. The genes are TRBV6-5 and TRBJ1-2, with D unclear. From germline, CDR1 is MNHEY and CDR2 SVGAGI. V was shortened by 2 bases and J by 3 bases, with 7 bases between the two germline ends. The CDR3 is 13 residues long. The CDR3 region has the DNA TGTGCCAGCAGTTACGTCCGTGACTATGGCTACACCTTC. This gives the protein CASSYVRDYGYTF.

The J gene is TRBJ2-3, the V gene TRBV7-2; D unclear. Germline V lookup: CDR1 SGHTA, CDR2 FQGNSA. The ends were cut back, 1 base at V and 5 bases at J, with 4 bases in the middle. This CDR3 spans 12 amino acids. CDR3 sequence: CASSLVKDTQYF. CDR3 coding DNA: TGTGCCAGCAGCTTAGTAAAAGATACGCAGTATTTT. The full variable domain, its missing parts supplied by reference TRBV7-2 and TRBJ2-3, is GAGVSQSPSNKVTEKGKDVELRCDPISGHTALYWYRQSLGQGLEFLIYFQGNSAPDKSGLPSDRFSAERTGGSVSTLTIQRTQQEDSAVYLCASSLVKDTQYFGPGTRLTVL.

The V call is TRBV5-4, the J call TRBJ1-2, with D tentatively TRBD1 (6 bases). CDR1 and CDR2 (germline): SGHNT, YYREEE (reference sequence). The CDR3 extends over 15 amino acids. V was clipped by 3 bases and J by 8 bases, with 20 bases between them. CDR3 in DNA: TGTGCCAGCAGCTCTACAGGTATAAGGGGGAACGGCTACACCTTC. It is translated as CASSSTGIRGNGYTF.

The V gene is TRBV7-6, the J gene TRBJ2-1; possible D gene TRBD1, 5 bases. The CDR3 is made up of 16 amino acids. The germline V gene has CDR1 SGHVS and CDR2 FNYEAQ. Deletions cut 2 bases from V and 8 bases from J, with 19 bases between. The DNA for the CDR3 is TGTGCCAGCAGCTTAATGCGGCCAGGGAAGCCCCATGAGCAGTTCTTC. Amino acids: CASSLMRPGKPHEQFF.

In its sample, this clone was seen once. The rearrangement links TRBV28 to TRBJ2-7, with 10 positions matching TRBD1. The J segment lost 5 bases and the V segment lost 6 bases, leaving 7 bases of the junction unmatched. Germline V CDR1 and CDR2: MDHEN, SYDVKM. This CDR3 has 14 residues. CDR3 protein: CASRPGQGSDEQYF. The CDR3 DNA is TGTGCCAGCAGGCCGGGACAGGGGTCCGACGAGCAGTACTTC.